The 15 T cell receptor beta chains below all came from one sample that was sequenced in a study of PD-1 blockade in classical Hodgkin lymphoma. Relapse after autologous stem cell transplantation occurred in every patient, and brentuximab vedotin exposure varied. Clones were read by immunoSEQ multiplex PCR, and TCRdb kept only the in-frame ones, dropping some. The data hold 40,000 to 55,000 clones, with 88% observed a single time. Sample: peripheral blood mononuclear cells (PBMCs), taken at baseline. The receptor source for this set is a human donor with classical Hodgkin lymphoma.

The gene calls are TRBV6-5 and TRBJ2-7, with D unclear. From germline, CDR1 is MNHEY and CDR2 SVGAGI. Between the trimmed V and J ends, which lost 5 bases and 5 bases, there was a span of 19 bases. The CDR3 covers 15 residues. CDR3 nucleotides: TGTGCCAGCAGTCCGTCCCAGCCGACCGGCCACGAGCAGTACTTC. Translated: CASSPSQPTGHEQYF.

The V and J genes are TRBV7-9 and TRBJ1-5; no clear D. The ends were cut back, 2 bases at V and 4 bases at J, with 18 bases in the middle. The CDR3 is 17 amino acids. CDR1 and CDR2 from the germline V gene are SEHNR and FQNEAQ (reference sequence). The DNA of the CDR3 is TGTGCCAGCAGCTTATGGGGTAGAGGCGACGTAAATCAGCCCCAGCATTTT. It is translated as CASSLWGRGDVNQPQHF.

The genes are TRBV6-1 and TRBJ2-2, with D uncertain. Germline lookup yields CDR1 MNHNS and CDR2 SASEGT. The CDR3 is 14 residues long. V lost 6 bases and J lost 1, with 9 bases in between. This CDR3 is CASRLDLNTGELFF. CDR3 DNA sequence: TGTGCCAGCAGGCTCGACTTGAACACCGGGGAGCTGTTTTTT.

This clone was counted between two and nine times. The chain links TRBV4-1 to TRBJ2-3; D remains ambiguous. V shed 2 bases and J shed 6 bases, with 12 bases lying between them. The germline CDR1 and CDR2 sequences are MGHRA and YSYEKL. The CDR3 length is 14 residues. DNA for the CDR3: TGCGCCAGCAGCCAAAATCCTGCCGCGGATACGCAGTATTTT. The encoded protein is CASSQNPAADTQYF.

This chain joins TRBV7-9 and TRBJ2-1, with no clear D. The germline gives CDR1 SEHNR, CDR2 FQNEAQ (reference sequence). This CDR3 comprises 15 residues. V shed 1 base and J shed 0 bases, with 7 bases lying between them. CDR3 DNA: TGTGCCAGCAGCTTAGGGGTTGGCTCCTACAATGAGCAGTTCTTC. Translating gives CASSLGVGSYNEQFF.

The gene calls are TRBV28 and TRBJ2-7; 8 bases are shared with TRBD1. The trim removed 3 bases at V and 7 bases at J, leaving 8 bases unmatched. Germline V gene sequence: CDR1 MDHEN, CDR2 SYDVKM. CDR3 size: 14 residues. This chain's CDR3 is CASSFLQGAEEQYF. CDR3 bases: TGTGCCAGCAGTTTCCTTCAGGGGGCTGAGGAGCAGTACTTC.

The V gene is TRBV28, the J gene TRBJ2-7; 8 bases map to TRBD1. J lost 2 bases, V lost 6 bases, and 3 bases had no gene match. CDR1 is MDHEN, CDR2 SYDVKM, per germline. This CDR3 spans 13 amino acids. For the CDR3, the DNA is TGTGCCAGCAGGGACAGGGCGCCCTACGAGCAGTACTTC. Protein: CASRDRAPYEQYF.

J is TRBJ2-3 and V is TRBV4-1; 8 bases are a match to TRBD1. In germline, CDR1 is MGHRA, CDR2 YSYEKL. Trimming took 6 bases from V and 4 from J; bases not matched to a gene: 15. This CDR3 has 17 amino acids. The CDR3 DNA is TGCGCCAGCAGTCGCGGACAGGGCTTTGGAGGGGCAGATACGCAGTATTTT. Translating it yields CASSRGQGFGGADTQYF.

The rearrangement joins TRBV21-1 to TRBJ2-7; the table's D call, TRBD2, has no DNA check behind it. TRBV21-1 is a listed pseudogene. CDR3 size: 15 residues. As DNA, the CDR3 is TGTGCCAGCAGCAAAGGGGGCCGGGAGGGCTACGAGCAGTACTTC. Translating it yields CASSKGGREGYEQYF.

The chain couples TRBV5-6 to TRBJ2-5; TRBD2 aligns across 11 bases. CDR1 SGHDT and CDR2 YYEEEE come from the germline V gene. The CDR3 has 17 residues. The junction had 7 bases not matched to a gene; V was cut back by 1 base and J by 2 bases. CDR3 sequence reads: CASSLFWLAGGQETQYF. DNA of the CDR3: TGTGCCAGCAGCTTGTTTTGGCTAGCGGGGGGTCAAGAGACCCAGTACTTC.

This sequence joins TRBV11-2 and TRBJ1-2; 7 bases are shared with TRBD1. Germline V lookup: CDR1 SGHAT, CDR2 FQNNGV. The CDR3 loop spans 13 amino acids. The V segment lost 1 base and the J segment 6 bases; nucleotides outside the gene matches: 2. The CDR3 here is CASSLGGQNGYTF. The DNA of the CDR3 is TGTGCCAGCAGCTTAGGGGGACAGAATGGCTACACCTTC.

V gene TRBV5-1 combines with J gene TRBJ1-2, with TRBD1 matching over 8 bases. The CDR3 sequence is 13 residues long. V trimming: 4 bases; J trimming: 6 bases; junction bases outside the gene matches: 5. In germline, CDR1 is SGHRS, CDR2 YFSETQ. This chain's CDR3 is CASSEDRVDGYTF. The CDR3 DNA follows: TGCGCCAGCAGCGAGGACAGGGTCGATGGCTACACCTTC.

A few counts support this clone. This chain uses TRBV27 with TRBJ2-3; perhaps D is TRBD1 or TRBD2 (5 bases each). The germline V gene encodes CDR1 MNHEY and CDR2 SMNVEV (reference sequence). Deletions cut 6 bases from V and 2 bases from J, with 12 bases between. This CDR3 has 14 amino acids. CDR3 DNA: TGTGCCAGCAGGAGTTGGGGGTTCACAGATACGCAGTATTTT. As protein: CASRSWGFTDTQYF.

The rearrangement uses TRBV19 and TRBJ2-7, with no clear D. Trimming left V 4 bases short and J 1 base short, with 14 bases between. Germline V gene lookup returns CDR1 LNHDA and CDR2 SQIVND (reference sequence). This CDR3 comprises 15 residues. CDR3 sequence reads: CASSRERHPSYEQYF. The CDR3 DNA follows: TGTGCCAGTAGTAGAGAACGCCATCCTTCCTACGAGCAGTACTTC.

In this sample, this clone turned up once. The chain joins TRBV28 to TRBJ2-3, with D perhaps matching TRBD1 or TRBD2 (6 bases each). V was cut by 3 bases and J by 6 bases, with 19 bases left in between. Germline values: CDR1 MDHEN, CDR2 SYDVKM. The CDR3 loop spans 16 amino acids. The CDR3 nucleotides read TGTGCCAGCAGTTTGTCCCTTGGGGGGCCGGGGGATACGCAGTATTTT. As protein: CASSLSLGGPGDTQYF. The full variable domain, with the rest looked up from reference TRBV28 and TRBJ2-3, is DVKVTQSSRYLVKRTGEKVFLECVQDMDHENMFWYRQDPGLGLRLIYFSYDVKMKEKGDIPEGYSVSREKKERFSLILESASTNQTSMYLCASSLSLGGPGDTQYFGPGTRLTVL.